These 26 T cell receptor beta chains originate from one sample sequenced in a study of Graves' ophthalmopathy and Graves' hyperthyroidism. CDR3 regions of TCR beta were amplified from RNA transcripts. First-round RT-PCR used HTBI primers; second-round multiplex PCR followed. MiXCR, applied by TCRdb to the multiplex PCR reads, yields one record per CDR3 protein. The sample lists a few hundred thousand distinct CDR3 sequences, about a sixth occurring once. Sequenced sample: peripheral blood. The receptors stem from an adult man with Graves' ophthalmopathy.

Ten or more counts support this clonotype. The chain employs TRBV7-2 and TRBJ1-2; D unresolved. This CDR3 has 14 amino acids. The germline gives CDR1 SGHTA, CDR2 FQGNSA. V was pared by 5 bases and J by 7 bases, with 17 bases between. Here the CDR3 reads CASSPHRLAGGYTF. The CDR3 DNA reads TGTGCCAGCAGCCCCCACCGTCTGGCCGGTGGCTACACCTTC.

This clonotype was seen ten or more times. The chain couples TRBV9 to TRBJ1-6; D might be TRBD1 (6 bases). V shed 4 bases and J shed 2 bases, with 10 bases lying between them. CDR1 is SGDLS, CDR2 YYNGEE, per germline. The CDR3 extends over 15 amino acids. The CDR3 DNA follows: TGTGCCAGCAGCACAGGGATGACCTATAATTCACCCCTCCACTTT. Translating it yields CASSTGMTYNSPLHF.

This clonotype has at least ten counts. This chain joins TRBV2 and TRBJ2-5; D gene unclear. Trimming removed 3 bases at V and 5 bases at J, with 4 bases between. Germline V CDR1 and CDR2: SNHLY, FYNNEI. CDR3 length: 11 residues. The CDR3 region is CASSEFETQYF. The CDR3 DNA reads TGTGCCAGCAGTGAGTTTGAGACCCAGTACTTC.

This clonotype was counted at least ten times. In DNA form, the CDR3 reads TGTGCCAGCAGTTTAACGGTGGAGCAGTACTTC. Encoded protein: CASSLTVEQYF. V and J are TRBV6-5 and TRBJ2-7, with unresolved D. Germline CDR1 MNHEY, CDR2 SVGAGI. This CDR3 spans 11 amino acids. V lost 4 bases, J lost 7 bases, and 8 bases lay in between.

This clonotype has a count of ten or more. The rearrangement joins TRBV11-1 to TRBJ1-1; D is uncertain. This CDR3 spans 14 amino acids. V was trimmed by 0 bases and J by 6 bases, leaving 11 bases between them. Germline V CDR1 and CDR2: SGHAT, FQDESV (reference sequence). CDR3 sequence reads: CASSLALASPEAFF. Written as DNA, the CDR3 is TGTGCCAGCAGCTTAGCGCTAGCCAGCCCTGAAGCTTTCTTT.

The sample holds many counts of this clonotype. The chain has TRBV10-3 and TRBJ1-5; 8 nucleotides line up with TRBD1. Trimming at V came to 10 bases and at J to 2 bases, leaving 7 bases not matched to a gene. The CDR3 loop spans 14 amino acids. Looked up from germline, CDR1 is ENHRY and CDR2 is SYGVKD. This CDR3 reads CATLAGQGNQPQHF. CDR3 coding DNA: TGTGCCACCTTAGCGGGACAGGGCAATCAGCCCCAGCATTTT.

This clonotype was detected a few times. CDR3 in DNA: TGTGCCAGCAGAGCCCGGGGGTCCTATAATTCACCCCTCCACTTT. It is translated as CASRARGSYNSPLHF. This rearrangement joins TRBV12-3 or TRBV12-4 to TRBJ1-6; D is possibly TRBD1 (5 bases). Trimming took 6 bases from V and 1 from J, leaving 10 bases between them. The CDR3 has 15 amino acids.

On this clonotype itself: It may be a read error: a sequence one base away is much more abundant. V usage is TRBV12-3 or TRBV12-4 and J usage is TRBJ2-5; D is possibly TRBD2 (5 bases). The CDR3 is made up of 11 amino acids. CDR3 loop: CVSNRGQTQYF. CDR3 sequence (DNA): TGTGTCAGCAACCGGGGTCAGACCCAGTACTTC.

This clonotype was counted between two and nine times. The rearrangement uses TRBV6-5 and TRBJ1-1, with 7 bases lining up with TRBD1. The CDR3 totals 14 residues. Trimming at V came to 0 bases and at J to 6 bases, leaving 4 bases not matched to a gene. CDR1 is MNHEY and CDR2 is SVGAGI in the germline V gene. The CDR3 loop is CASSYSQGMAEAFF. The CDR3 DNA is TGTGCCAGCAGTTACTCACAGGGGATGGCTGAAGCTTTCTTT.

This clonotype was counted ten times or more. The V call is TRBV27, the J call TRBJ1-6, with a tentative D call TRBD1 (5 bases). V lost 4 bases to trimming and J lost 6 bases, with 7 bases between them. CDR3 length equals 13 residues. Germline V CDR1 and CDR2: MNHEY, SMNVEV (reference sequence). The CDR3 DNA reads as TGTGCCAGCAGTTCAGGGCCTAATTCACCCCTCCACTTT. As protein: CASSSGPNSPLHF.

This clonotype came up many times. The chain is built from TRBV19 and TRBJ2-5; TRBD1 matches at 7 bases. After removal of 6 bases from V and 4 bases from J, the junction contained 8 bases not matched to a gene. CDR1 and CDR2 from the germline V gene are LNHDA and SQIVND (reference sequence). This CDR3 has 14 residues. The CDR3 region has the DNA TGTGCCAGTAGGCGGACAGGCGGTCCAGAGACCCAGTACTTC. This gives the protein CASRRTGGPETQYF.

This clonotype was detected ten times or more. V is TRBV6-5 and J is TRBJ2-2; D is perhaps TRBD1 (7 bases). CDR1 is MNHEY, CDR2 SVGAGI, per germline. The length of the CDR3 is 16 residues. V was clipped by 7 bases and J by 6 bases, with 21 bases between them. DNA of the CDR3: TGTGCCAGCATTACTCACCTAGGAGGGGGCTCCGGGGAGCTGTTTTTT. This translates into CASITHLGGGSGELFF.

This clonotype was observed many times. It may be a read error: a sequence one base away is much more abundant. The rearrangement links TRBV6-5 to TRBJ1-5; D remains ambiguous. V lost 4 bases to trimming and J lost 0 bases, with 4 bases between them. CDR1 MNHEY and CDR2 SVGAGI come from the germline V gene. CDR3 length: 13 residues. In DNA form, the CDR3 reads TGTGCCAGCAGTTCGAATAGCAATCAGCCCCAGCATTTT. Residues: CASSSNSNQPQHF.

There are many counts of this clonotype. The rearrangement joins TRBV20-1 to TRBJ2-5; D call uncertain. The CDR3 totals 15 residues. Trimming cost V 3 bases and J 7 bases, with 21 bases left between them. Germline V gene sequence: CDR1 DFQATT, CDR2 SNEGSKA (reference sequence). Written as DNA, the CDR3 is TGCAGTGCTAGTCTTCTTGGACGGCATTGGGGGACCCAGTACTTC. Protein sequence: CSASLLGRHWGTQYF.

This clonotype was counted many times. This chain joins TRBV18 and TRBJ1-5, with no clear D. The germline gives CDR1 KGHSH, CDR2 LQKENI. Trimming shortened V by 6 bases and J by 6 bases, and 15 bases separated the two germline ends. The CDR3 covers 14 residues. This CDR3 is CASSDGIGSQPQHF. CDR3 sequence (DNA): TGTGCCAGCTCCGACGGGATTGGGAGTCAGCCCCAGCATTTT.

This clonotype was seen many times. The rearrangement joins TRBV20-1 to TRBJ1-6, with TRBD1 matching 9 bases. The junction had 4 bases not matched to a gene; V was cut back by 5 bases and J by 5 bases. Germline CDR1 DFQATT, CDR2 SNEGSKA (reference sequence). CDR3 length: 14 residues. This CDR3 is CSAAGQGHNSPLHF. The CDR3 DNA follows: TGCAGTGCTGCGGGACAGGGTCATAATTCACCCCTCCACTTT.

In this sample, this clonotype turned up many times. This chain connects TRBV20-1 to TRBJ2-7, with TRBD1 identical over 7 bases. The V segment lost 3 bases and the J segment 3 bases; nucleotides outside the gene matches: 2. The CDR3 is 12 residues long. Germline V lookup: CDR1 DFQATT, CDR2 SNEGSKA (reference sequence). The CDR3 sequence is CSARGTVYEQYF. In DNA form, the CDR3 reads TGCAGTGCTAGGGGGACAGTCTACGAGCAGTACTTC.

This clonotype was found many times. The gene calls are TRBV12-3 or TRBV12-4 and TRBJ1-5; tentatively, D is TRBD1 (5 bases). CDR3 length equals 13 residues. The germline V and J ends were trimmed by 5 bases and 3 bases, with 8 bases remaining between them. CDR3 sequence reads: CASSAGYNQPQHF. In nucleotides, the CDR3 is TGTGCCAGCAGTGCAGGGTACAATCAGCCCCAGCATTTT.

This clonotype was found many times. This chain connects TRBV11-2 to TRBJ2-5; 9 nucleotides line up with TRBD1. The CDR3 has 15 residues. The V gene end was trimmed by 4 bases and the J gene end by 5 bases; junction bases not matched to a gene: 8. Germline loops: CDR1 SGHAT, CDR2 FQNNGV. The CDR3 loop reads CASSSPTGGGETQYF. CDR3 DNA: TGTGCCAGCAGCTCCCCGACAGGGGGTGGTGAGACCCAGTACTTC.

This clonotype was seen ten or more times. V usage is TRBV6-1 and J usage is TRBJ1-5; D unresolved. V was cut by 1 base and J by 6 bases, with 16 bases left in between. This CDR3 is 16 amino acids long. The V gene's germline CDR1 is MNHNS and CDR2 SASEGT. Here the CDR3 DNA reads TGTGCCAGCAGTGAAGGGTCGGGCAGGTTCCTTCAGCCCCAGCATTTT. It codes for CASSEGSGRFLQPQHF.

This clonotype was detected only a few times. The chain uses TRBV20-1 and TRBJ1-6, with D tentatively TRBD1 (5 bases). The V end lost 6 bases, the J end lost 10 bases, and 16 bases lay between the germline ends. There are 13 residues in the CDR3. The germline V gene encodes CDR1 DFQATT and CDR2 SNEGSKA (reference sequence). The CDR3 DNA is TGCAGTGCCAACGAGGGGCCGGGATCACCCCTCCACTTT. Protein product: CSANEGPGSPLHF.

J is TRBJ2-7 and V is TRBV5-1; D perhaps matches TRBD1 (6 bases). V lost 0 bases, J lost 6 bases, and 10 bases lay in between. Germline assignment: CDR1 SGHRS and CDR2 YFSETQ. The CDR3 is 13 residues long. CDR3: CASSLVKGGEQYF. The CDR3 coding sequence is TGCGCCAGCAGCTTGGTTAAAGGGGGCGAGCAGTACTTC.

At least ten counts were recorded for this clonotype. The CDR3 sequence is CASSEEARDEQYF. The CDR3 DNA is TGTGCCAGCAGTGAAGAGGCCAGGGACGAGCAGTACTTC. The chain joins TRBV6-1 to TRBJ2-7; the D gene is possibly TRBD1 (5 bases). Germline loops: CDR1 MNHNS, CDR2 SASEGT. The CDR3 runs 13 residues. V lost 1 base to trimming and J lost 5 bases, with 9 bases between them.

This clonotype was found many times. The chain has TRBV30 and TRBJ1-6; maybe TRBD1 (5 bases). The CDR3 is 13 amino acids. V was pared by 2 bases and J by 12 bases, with 14 bases between. Germline CDR1 reads GTSNPN; CDR2 reads SVGIG (reference sequence). The CDR3 here is CAWSLKGAVPLHF. CDR3 in DNA: TGTGCCTGGAGTTTGAAAGGGGCCGTACCCCTCCACTTT. Supplemented by reference TRBV30 and TRBJ1-6, the full variable domain reads SQTIHQWPATLVQPVGSPLSLECTVEGTSNPNLYWYRQAAGRGLQLLFYSVGIGQISSEVPQNLSASRPQDRQFILSSKKLLLSDSGFYLCAWSLKGAVPLHFGNGTRLTVT.

This clonotype came up many times. This sequence joins TRBV12-3 or TRBV12-4 and TRBJ1-5; D gene ambiguous. Trimming cost V 1 base and J 0 bases, with 7 bases left between them. The CDR3 consists of 15 residues. CDR3: CASSLGAYSNQPQHF. CDR3 coding DNA: TGTGCCAGCAGTTTAGGGGCTTATAGCAATCAGCCCCAGCATTTT.

This clonotype was counted at least ten times. This chain joins TRBV6-4 and TRBJ1-1; D unresolved. The CDR3 extends over 13 amino acids. CDR1 is MRHNA, CDR2 SNTAGT, per germline. Trimming cost V 7 bases and J 6 bases, with 15 bases left between them. CDR3 sequence: CASNLRRAPEAFF. The CDR3 DNA sequence: TGTGCCAGCAACCTTCGCAGAGCCCCTGAAGCTTTCTTT.